A selection of T cell receptor beta chains follows, all from one sample in a study of T cell changes during pregnancy in multiple sclerosis. Method: immunoSEQ multiplex PCR; TCRdb's copy keeps in-frame clones and lacks some. This table has around 44,000 clones, approximately 92% appearing once. The specimen sequenced was peripheral blood. All receptors derive from a female donor with multiple sclerosis, enrolled in a pregnancy study. The CDR3 runs from the conserved cysteine through the conserved F or W. The D gene is left open where the match is weak. Clone size is shown for a subset of rows, as once, few, many or a class of expanded clone.

>.|.|TRBJ2-3|TRBV7-9
CASSLAAAPPGNTQYF
TGTGCCAGCAGCCTTGCGGCAGCTCCTCCGGGTAATACGCAGTATTTT
>.|.|TRBJ1-5|TRBV6-5
CASSYSAGTNQPQHF
TGTGCCAGCAGTTACTCCGCCGGGACCAATCAGCCCCAGCATTTT
>.|few|TRBJ1-1|TRBV16
CASTAGTENTEAFF
TGTGCCAGTACTGCCGGGACCGAGAACACTGAAGCTTTCTTT
>.|.|TRBJ2-1|TRBV2
CASSTRRQPSSYNEQFF
TGTGCCAGCAGTACCCGCCGACAGCCGAGCTCCTACAATGAGCAGTTCTTC
>.|.|TRBJ1-1|TRBV7-9
CASSSLDRRARTEAFF
TGTGCCAGCAGCTCACTGGACAGAAGGGCTCGGACTGAAGCTTTCTTT
>.|.|TRBJ2-7|TRBV27
CASLPFYGSSYEQYF
TGTGCCAGCCTTCCATTCTACGGGAGCTCCTACGAGCAGTACTTC
>TRBD1|.|TRBJ2-2|TRBV18
CASSDGQVRNTGELFF
TGTGCCAGCTCCGATGGACAGGTCCGGAACACCGGGGAGCTGTTTTTT
>TRBD2|.|TRBJ2-5|TRBV6-1
CASRGLAQETQYF
TGTGCCAGCAGGGGACTAGCCCAAGAGACCCAGTACTTC
>.|few|TRBJ2-1|TRBV19
CASSIGGVDNEQFF
TGTGCCAGTAGTATAGGGGGGGTGGACAATGAGCAGTTCTTC
>TRBD1|.|TRBJ1-2|TRBV27
CASSLLGQPGPYGYTF
TGTGCCAGCAGTTTACTGGGACAGCCGGGACCCTATGGCTACACCTTC
>TRBD1|.|TRBJ1-2|TRBV5-6
CASTTDRGLGGYTF
TGTGCCAGCACCACGGACAGGGGGCTCGGGGGCTACACCTTC
>.|.|TRBJ2-3|TRBV4-3
CASSQDLGSTDTQYF
TGCGCCAGCAGCCAAGATTTGGGGAGCACAGATACGCAGTATTTT
>.|few|TRBJ1-1|TRBV20-1
CSARGYTEAFF
TGCAGTGCTAGAGGATACACTGAAGCTTTCTTT
>.|.|TRBJ2-1|TRBV19
CASSQNSYNEQFF
TGTGCCAGTAGCCAAAACTCCTACAATGAGCAGTTCTTC
>TRBD1|.|TRBJ1-1|TRBV10-3
CAITEQGMNTEAFF
TGTGCCATCACCGAACAGGGGATGAACACTGAAGCTTTCTTT
>.|.|TRBJ1-5|TRBV27
CASSFSGNQPQHF
TGTGCCAGCAGTTTTTCGGGCAATCAGCCCCAGCATTTT
>.|.|TRBJ2-5|TRBV4-1
CASSLGRYQETQYF
TGCGCCAGCAGCCTGGGAAGGTACCAAGAGACCCAGTACTTC
>.|few|TRBJ2-3|TRBV7-2
CASSLRRSDTQYF
TGTGCCAGCAGCTTACGGAGATCAGATACGCAGTATTTT
>TRBD1|.|TRBJ2-7|TRBV30
CAWGMGQGAGEQYF
TGTGCCTGGGGGATGGGACAGGGGGCAGGGGAGCAGTACTTC
>TRBD2|.|TRBJ2-1|TRBV27
CASSSGTSLSIGDEQFF
TGTGCCAGCAGTTCCGGGACTAGCCTCTCCATTGGGGATGAGCAGTTCTTC
>.|.|TRBJ1-1|TRBV29-1
CSVRAPATEAFF
TGCAGCGTCCGGGCCCCAGCAACTGAAGCTTTCTTT
>TRBD2|few|TRBJ2-7|TRBV7-7
CAILAGGYEQYF
TGTGCTATTCTAGCGGGGGGCTACGAGCAGTACTTC
>TRBD1|.|TRBJ2-7|TRBV10-1
CASSDTGTGVYEQYF
TGCGCCAGCAGTGACACCGGGACAGGGGTTTACGAGCAGTACTTC
>TRBD2|.|TRBJ2-2|TRBV5-6
CASSAGLAGGPGELFF
TGTGCCAGCAGCGCCGGACTAGCGGGAGGGCCCGGGGAGCTGTTTTTT
>TRBD2|once|TRBJ2-7|TRBV5-1
CASSFGGRDGEQYF
TGCGCCAGCAGCTTCGGCGGGAGAGATGGCGAGCAGTACTTC
>TRBD2|.|TRBJ2-3|TRBV6-4
CASSDGRASTDTQYF
TGTGCCAGCAGTGACGGGAGGGCTAGCACAGATACGCAGTATTTT
>TRBD2|.|TRBJ2-7|TRBV6-5
CASSMTSANSYEQYF
TGTGCCAGCAGTATGACTAGCGCGAACTCCTACGAGCAGTACTTC
>TRBD2|.|TRBJ2-3|TRBV5-1
CASSSSTSGSRDTQYF
TGCGCCAGCAGCTCTTCGACTAGCGGGAGTAGGGATACGCAGTATTTT
>TRBD2|.|TRBJ2-1|TRBV19
CASSTASGRALNEQFF
TGTGCCAGTAGTACCGCTAGCGGGAGGGCCTTGAATGAGCAGTTCTTC